This T cell receptor beta chain originates from a study of blood T cell repertoires in COVID-19. Study at large: The analysed material was cDNA or gDNA that came from T cells, B-cell-depleted T cells, or PBMCs.

This clone has more than one count but fewer than ten. The repertoire was sequenced with immunoSEQ multiplex PCR; TCRdb's copy has only in-frame clones and lacks some. Of around 290,000 clones in the sample, around 90% are singletons; the top ten hold roughly 1.1%. Recovered Cohort 3 donors showed two negative PCRs, clearance, or symptom resolution. The TCR originated in a woman between 25 and 40 years old who had recovered from COVID-19. The sample comprised PBMCs or T cells enriched from blood (not recorded which).

The CDR3 DNA reads as TGTGCCAGCAGTTGGTCACGGGGGTCGTCCTACAATGAGCAGTTCTTC. Translating gives CASSWSRGSSYNEQFF. J is TRBJ2-1 and V is TRBV28, with a weak D call TRBD2 (6 bases). The V and J ends lost 4 bases and 1 base respectively, with 14 bases between them. Germline loops: CDR1 MDHEN, CDR2 SYDVKM. This CDR3 comprises 16 residues.